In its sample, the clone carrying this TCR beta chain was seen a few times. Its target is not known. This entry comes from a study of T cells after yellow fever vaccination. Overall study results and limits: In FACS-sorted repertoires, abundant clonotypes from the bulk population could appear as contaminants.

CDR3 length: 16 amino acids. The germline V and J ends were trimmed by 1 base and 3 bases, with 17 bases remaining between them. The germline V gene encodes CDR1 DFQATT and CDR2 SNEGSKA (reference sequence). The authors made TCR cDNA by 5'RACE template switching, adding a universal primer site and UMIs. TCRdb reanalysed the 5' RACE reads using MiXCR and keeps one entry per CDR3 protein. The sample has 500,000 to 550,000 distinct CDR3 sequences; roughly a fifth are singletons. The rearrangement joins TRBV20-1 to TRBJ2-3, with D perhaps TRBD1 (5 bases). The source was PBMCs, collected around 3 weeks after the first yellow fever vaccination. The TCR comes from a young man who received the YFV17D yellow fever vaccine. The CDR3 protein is CSARVPGLVGTDTQYF. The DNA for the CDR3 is TGCAGTGCTAGAGTTCCAGGGTTAGTGGGGACAGATACGCAGTATTTT.